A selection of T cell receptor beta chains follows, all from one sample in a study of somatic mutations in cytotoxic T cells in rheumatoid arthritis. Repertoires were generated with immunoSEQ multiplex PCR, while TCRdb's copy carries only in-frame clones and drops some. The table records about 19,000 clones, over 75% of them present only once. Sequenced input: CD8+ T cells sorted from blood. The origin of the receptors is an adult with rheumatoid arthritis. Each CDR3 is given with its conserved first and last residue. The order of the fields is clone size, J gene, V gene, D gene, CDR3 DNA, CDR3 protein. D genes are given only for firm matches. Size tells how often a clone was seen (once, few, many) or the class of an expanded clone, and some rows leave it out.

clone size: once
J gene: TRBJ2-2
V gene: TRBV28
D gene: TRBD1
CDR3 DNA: TGTGCCAGCAGTCGGACAGGGCCAAGGTACGCCGGGGAGCTGTTTTTT
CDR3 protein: CASSRTGPRYAGELFF

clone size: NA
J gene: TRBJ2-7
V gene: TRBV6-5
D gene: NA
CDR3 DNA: TGTGCCAGCAGTTACGCCAGAGATTCCTACGAGCAGTACTTC
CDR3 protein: CASSYARDSYEQYF

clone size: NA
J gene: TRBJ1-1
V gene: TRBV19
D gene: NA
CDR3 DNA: TGTGCCAGTAGTAGGACAGTAAACACTGAAGCTTTCTTT
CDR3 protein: CASSRTVNTEAFF

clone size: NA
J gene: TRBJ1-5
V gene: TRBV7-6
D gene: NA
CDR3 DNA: TGTGCCAGCAGCCGGCTGGGGTATCAGCCCCAGCATTTT
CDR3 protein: CASSRLGYQPQHF

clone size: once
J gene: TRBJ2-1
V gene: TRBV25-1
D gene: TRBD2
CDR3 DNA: TGTGCCAGCAGTGTTCTAGCGGGAGCCTACAATGAGCAGTTCTTC
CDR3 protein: CASSVLAGAYNEQFF

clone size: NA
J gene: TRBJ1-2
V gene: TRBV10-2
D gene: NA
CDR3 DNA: TGCGCCAGCAGTGAGTCACCAGGGTACTATGGCTACACCTTC
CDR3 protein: CASSESPGYYGYTF

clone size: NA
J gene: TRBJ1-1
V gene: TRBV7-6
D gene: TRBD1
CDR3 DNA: TGTGCCAGCAGCGCCGTGTGGTTGGGGGGGACAGGGGGAGCTTTCTTT
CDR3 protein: CASSAVWLGGTGGAFF

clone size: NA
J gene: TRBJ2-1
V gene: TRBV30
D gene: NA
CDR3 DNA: TGTGCCTGGGAACCCGGAGGGGCCCTCTACAATGAGCAGTTCTTC
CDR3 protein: CAWEPGGALYNEQFF

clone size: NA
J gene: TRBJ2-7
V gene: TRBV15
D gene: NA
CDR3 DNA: TGTGCCACCAGCCCGAGCTCCTACGAGCAGTACTTC
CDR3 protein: CATSPSSYEQYF

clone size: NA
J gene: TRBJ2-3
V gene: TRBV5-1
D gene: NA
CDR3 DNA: TGCGCCAGCAGCTTGGCTGGTTATACAGATACGCAGTATTTT
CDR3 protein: CASSLAGYTDTQYF

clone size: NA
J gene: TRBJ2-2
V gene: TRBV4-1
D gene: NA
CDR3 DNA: TGCGCCAGCAGCGTATATCAGGGTAGCGGGGAGCTGTTTTTT
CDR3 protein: CASSVYQGSGELFF

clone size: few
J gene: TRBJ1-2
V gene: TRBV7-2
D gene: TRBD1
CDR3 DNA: TGTGCCAGCAGCTTACCAACCGGGACAGGGAACTATGGCTACACCTTC
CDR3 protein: CASSLPTGTGNYGYTF

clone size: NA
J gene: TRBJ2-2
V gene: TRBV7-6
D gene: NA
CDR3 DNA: TGTGCCAGCAGCTTCGGCTTGAACACCGGGGAGCTGTTTTTT
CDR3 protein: CASSFGLNTGELFF

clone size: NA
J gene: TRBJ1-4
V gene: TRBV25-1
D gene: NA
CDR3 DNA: TGTGCCAGCAGTGAAGAGGGTGAAAGTGAAAAACTGTTTTTT
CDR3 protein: CASSEEGESEKLFF

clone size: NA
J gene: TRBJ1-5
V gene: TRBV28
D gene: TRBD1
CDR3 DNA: TGTGCCAGCATAGAAGACAGGGTTGGGTTACTTGGCAATCAGCCCCAGCATTTT
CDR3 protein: CASIEDRVGLLGNQPQHF

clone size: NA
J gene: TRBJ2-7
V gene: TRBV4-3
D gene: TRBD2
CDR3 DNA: TGCGCCAGCAGCCAAGGACTAGCCGGGTGGGAAGGAGCCGAGCAGTACTTC
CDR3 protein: CASSQGLAGWEGAEQYF

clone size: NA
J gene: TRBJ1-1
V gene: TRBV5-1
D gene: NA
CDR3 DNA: TGCGCCAGCAGCTTGGATATGGGAAACACTGAAGCTTTCTTT
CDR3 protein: CASSLDMGNTEAFF

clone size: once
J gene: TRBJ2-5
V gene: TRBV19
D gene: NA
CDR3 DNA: TGTGCCAGTAGTACGGACGGTACCCAAGAGACCCAGTACTTC
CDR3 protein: CASSTDGTQETQYF

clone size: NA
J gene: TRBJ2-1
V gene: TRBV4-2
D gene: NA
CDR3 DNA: TGTGCCAGCAGCCAAGATGGAGCAGGCGGCAATGAGCAGTTCTTC
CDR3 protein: CASSQDGAGGNEQFF

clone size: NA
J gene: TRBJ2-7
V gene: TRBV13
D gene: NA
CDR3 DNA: TGTGCCAGCAGGCAGGGTCTAAGGGGCTACGAGCAGTACTTC
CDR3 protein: CASRQGLRGYEQYF